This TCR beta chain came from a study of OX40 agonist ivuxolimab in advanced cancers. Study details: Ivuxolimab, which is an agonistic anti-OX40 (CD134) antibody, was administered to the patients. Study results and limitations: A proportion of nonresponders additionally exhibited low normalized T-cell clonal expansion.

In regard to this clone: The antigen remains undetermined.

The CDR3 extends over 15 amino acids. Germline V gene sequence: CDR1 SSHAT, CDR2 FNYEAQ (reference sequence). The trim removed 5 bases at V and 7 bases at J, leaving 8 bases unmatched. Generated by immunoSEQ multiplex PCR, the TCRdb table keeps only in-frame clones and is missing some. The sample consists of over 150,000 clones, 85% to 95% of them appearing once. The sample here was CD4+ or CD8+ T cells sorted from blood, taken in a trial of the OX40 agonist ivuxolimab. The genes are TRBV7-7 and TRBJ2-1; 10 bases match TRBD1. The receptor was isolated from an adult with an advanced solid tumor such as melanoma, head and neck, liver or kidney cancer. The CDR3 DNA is TGTGCCAGCAGCACCGGGACAGGGGCTTCAAATGAGCAGTTCTTC. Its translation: CASSTGTGASNEQFF.